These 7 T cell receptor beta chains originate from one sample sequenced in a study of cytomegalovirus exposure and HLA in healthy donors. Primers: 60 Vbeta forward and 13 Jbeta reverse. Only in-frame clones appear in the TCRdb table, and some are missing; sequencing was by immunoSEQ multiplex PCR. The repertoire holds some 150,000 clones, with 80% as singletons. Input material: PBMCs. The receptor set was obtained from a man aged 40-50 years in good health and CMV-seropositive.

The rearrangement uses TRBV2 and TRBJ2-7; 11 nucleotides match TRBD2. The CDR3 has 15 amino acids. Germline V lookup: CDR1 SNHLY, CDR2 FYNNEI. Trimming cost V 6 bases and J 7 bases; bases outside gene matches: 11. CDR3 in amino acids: CASRTGTSGGGEQYF. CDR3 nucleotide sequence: TGTGCCAGCAGAACCGGGACTAGCGGAGGAGGGGAGCAGTACTTC.

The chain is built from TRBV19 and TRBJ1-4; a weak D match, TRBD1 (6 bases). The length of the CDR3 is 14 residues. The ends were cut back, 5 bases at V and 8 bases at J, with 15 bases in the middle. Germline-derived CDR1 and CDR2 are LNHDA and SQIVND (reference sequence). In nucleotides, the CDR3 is TGTGCCAGTAGTCCACAGGGATGGAGGGAAAAACTGTTTTTT. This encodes CASSPQGWREKLFF.

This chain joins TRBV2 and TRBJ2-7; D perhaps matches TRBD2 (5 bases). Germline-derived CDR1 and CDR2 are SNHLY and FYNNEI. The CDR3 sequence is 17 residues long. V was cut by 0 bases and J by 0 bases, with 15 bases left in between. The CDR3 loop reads CASSEALRGWSSYEQYF. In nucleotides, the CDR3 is TGTGCCAGCAGTGAAGCGCTTCGGGGTTGGAGCTCCTACGAGCAGTACTTC.

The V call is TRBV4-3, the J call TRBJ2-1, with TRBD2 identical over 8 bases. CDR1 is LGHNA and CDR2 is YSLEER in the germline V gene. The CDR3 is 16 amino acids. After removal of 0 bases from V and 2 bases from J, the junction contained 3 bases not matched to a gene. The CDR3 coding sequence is TGCGCCAGCAGCCAAGATATAGCGGGGACCTACAATGAGCAGTTCTTC. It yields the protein CASSQDIAGTYNEQFF.

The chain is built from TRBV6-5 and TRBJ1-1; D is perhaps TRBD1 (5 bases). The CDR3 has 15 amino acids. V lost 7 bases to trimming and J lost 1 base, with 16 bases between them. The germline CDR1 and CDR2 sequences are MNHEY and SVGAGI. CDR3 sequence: CASTISPGQNTEAFF. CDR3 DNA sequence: TGTGCCAGCACCATTTCTCCAGGGCAGAACACTGAAGCTTTCTTT.

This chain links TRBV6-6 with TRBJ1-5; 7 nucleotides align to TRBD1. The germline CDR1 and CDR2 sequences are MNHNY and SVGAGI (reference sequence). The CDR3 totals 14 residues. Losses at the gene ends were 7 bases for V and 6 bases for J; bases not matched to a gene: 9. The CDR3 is CASINRGGLQPQHF. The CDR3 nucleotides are TGTGCCAGCATTAATAGAGGGGGCCTTCAGCCCCAGCATTTT.

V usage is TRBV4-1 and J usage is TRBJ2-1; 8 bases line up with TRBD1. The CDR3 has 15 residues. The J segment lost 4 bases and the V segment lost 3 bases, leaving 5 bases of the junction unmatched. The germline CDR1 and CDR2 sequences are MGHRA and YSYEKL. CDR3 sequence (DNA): TGCGCCAGCAGCCACACAGGGGGACTGTACAATGAGCAGTTCTTC. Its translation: CASSHTGGLYNEQFF.